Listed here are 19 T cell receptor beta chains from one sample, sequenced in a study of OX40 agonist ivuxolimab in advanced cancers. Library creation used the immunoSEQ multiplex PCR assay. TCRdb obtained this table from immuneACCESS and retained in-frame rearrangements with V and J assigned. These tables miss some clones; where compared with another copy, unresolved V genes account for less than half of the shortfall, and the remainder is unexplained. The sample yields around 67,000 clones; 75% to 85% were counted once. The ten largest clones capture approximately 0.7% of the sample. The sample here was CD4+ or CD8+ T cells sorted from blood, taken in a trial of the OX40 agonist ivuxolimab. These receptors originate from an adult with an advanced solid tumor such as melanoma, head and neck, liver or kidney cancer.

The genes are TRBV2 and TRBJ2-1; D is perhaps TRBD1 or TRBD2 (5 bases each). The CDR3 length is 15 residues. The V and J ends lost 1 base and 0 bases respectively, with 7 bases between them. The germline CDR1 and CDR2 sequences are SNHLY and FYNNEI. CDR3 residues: CASSEEGSSYNEQFF. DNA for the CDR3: TGTGCCAGCAGTGAAGAGGGGAGCTCCTACAATGAGCAGTTCTTC.

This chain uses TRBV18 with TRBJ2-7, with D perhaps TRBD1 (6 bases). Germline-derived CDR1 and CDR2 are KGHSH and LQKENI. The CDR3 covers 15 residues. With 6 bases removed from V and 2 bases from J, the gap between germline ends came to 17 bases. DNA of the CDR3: TGTGCCAGCTCGCGATCCCGGACAGATACCTACGAGCAGTACTTC. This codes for CASSRSRTDTYEQYF.

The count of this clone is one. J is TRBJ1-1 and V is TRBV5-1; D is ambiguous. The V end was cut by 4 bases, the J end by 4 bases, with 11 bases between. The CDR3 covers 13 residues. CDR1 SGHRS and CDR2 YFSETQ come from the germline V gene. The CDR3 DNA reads TGCGCCAGCAGCAACAAAGGTGGCACTGAAGCTTTCTTT. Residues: CASSNKGGTEAFF.

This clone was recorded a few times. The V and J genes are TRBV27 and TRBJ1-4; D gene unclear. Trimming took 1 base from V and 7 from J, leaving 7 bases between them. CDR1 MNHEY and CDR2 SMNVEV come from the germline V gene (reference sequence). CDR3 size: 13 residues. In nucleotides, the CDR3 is TGTGCCAGCAGTTTATATCGGGTTGAAAAACTGTTTTTT. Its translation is CASSLYRVEKLFF.

Here the CDR3 DNA reads TGTGCCAGCAGCTTAATGGGGTCAGAAGGTGACGAGCAGTACTTC. Translating gives CASSLMGSEGDEQYF. The chain is built from TRBV7-6 and TRBJ2-7, with D hard to call. The CDR3 is 15 amino acids. V shed 2 bases and J shed 5 bases, with 16 bases lying between them. The V gene's germline CDR1 is SGHVS and CDR2 FNYEAQ.

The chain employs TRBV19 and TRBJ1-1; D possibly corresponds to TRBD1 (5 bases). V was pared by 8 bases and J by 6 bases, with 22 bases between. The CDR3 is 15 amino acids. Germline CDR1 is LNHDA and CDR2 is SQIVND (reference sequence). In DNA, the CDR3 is TGTGCCAGTCTTATGGCTGGGGCCTTGGGGGCTGAAGCTTTCTTT. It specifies CASLMAGALGAEAFF.

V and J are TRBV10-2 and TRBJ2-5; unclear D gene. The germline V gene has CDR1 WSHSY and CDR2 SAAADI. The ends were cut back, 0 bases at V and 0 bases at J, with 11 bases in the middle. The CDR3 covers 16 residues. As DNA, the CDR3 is TGCGCCAGCAGTGAGTCTCCCGCTAGGTACCAAGAGACCCAGTACTTC. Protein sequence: CASSESPARYQETQYF.

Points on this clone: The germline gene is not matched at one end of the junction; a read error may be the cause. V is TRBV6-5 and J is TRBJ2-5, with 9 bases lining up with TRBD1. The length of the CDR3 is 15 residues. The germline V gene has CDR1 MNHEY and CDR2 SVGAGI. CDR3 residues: CASRNDRGNLEIQYF. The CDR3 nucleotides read TGTGCCAGCAGAAACGACAGGGGGAACTTAGAGATCCAGTACTTC.

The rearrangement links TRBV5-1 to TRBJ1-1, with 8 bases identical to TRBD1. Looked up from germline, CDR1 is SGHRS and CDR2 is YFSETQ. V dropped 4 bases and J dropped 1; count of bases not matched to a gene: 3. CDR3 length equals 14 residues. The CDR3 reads CASSMGQENTEAFF. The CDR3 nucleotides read TGCGCCAGCAGCATGGGACAGGAGAACACTGAAGCTTTCTTT.

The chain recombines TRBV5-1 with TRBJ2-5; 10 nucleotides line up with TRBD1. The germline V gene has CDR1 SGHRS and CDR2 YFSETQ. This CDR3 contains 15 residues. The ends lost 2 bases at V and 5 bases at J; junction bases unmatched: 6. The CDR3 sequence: CASSLDRGRRETQYF. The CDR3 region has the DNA TGCGCCAGCAGCTTAGACAGGGGGCGCAGGGAGACCCAGTACTTC.

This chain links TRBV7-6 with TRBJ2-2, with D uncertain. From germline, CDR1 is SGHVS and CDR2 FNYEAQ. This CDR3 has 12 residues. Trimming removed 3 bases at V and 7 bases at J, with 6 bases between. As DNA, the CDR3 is TGTGCCAGCAGCTTGGACGGCGGGGAGCTGTTTTTT. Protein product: CASSLDGGELFF. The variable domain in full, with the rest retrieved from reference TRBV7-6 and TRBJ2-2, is GAGVSQSPRYKVTKRGQDVALRCDPISGHVSLYWYRQALGQGPEFLTYFNYEAQQDKSGLPNDRFSAERPEGSISTLTIQRTEQRDSAMYRCASSLDGGELFFGEGSRLTVL.

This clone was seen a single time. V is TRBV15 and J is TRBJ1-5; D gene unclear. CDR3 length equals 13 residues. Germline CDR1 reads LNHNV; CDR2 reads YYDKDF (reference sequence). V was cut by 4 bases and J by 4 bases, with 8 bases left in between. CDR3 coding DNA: TGTGCCACCAGCATCCGCGGGAATCAGCCCCAGCATTTT. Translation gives CATSIRGNQPQHF.

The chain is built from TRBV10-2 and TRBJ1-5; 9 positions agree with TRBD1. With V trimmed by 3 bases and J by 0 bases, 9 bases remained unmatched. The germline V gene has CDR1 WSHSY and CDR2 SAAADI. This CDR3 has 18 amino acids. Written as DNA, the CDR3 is TGCGCCAGCAGTGATCCGGACAGGGGCGAAAATAGCAATCAGCCCCAGCATTTT. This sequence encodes CASSDPDRGENSNQPQHF.

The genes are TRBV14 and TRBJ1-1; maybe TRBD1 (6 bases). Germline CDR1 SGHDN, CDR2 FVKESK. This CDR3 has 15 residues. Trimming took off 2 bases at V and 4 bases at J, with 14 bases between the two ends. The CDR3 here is CASSQRYRVGTEAFF. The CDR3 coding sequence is TGTGCCAGCAGCCAAAGGTACAGGGTGGGCACTGAAGCTTTCTTT.

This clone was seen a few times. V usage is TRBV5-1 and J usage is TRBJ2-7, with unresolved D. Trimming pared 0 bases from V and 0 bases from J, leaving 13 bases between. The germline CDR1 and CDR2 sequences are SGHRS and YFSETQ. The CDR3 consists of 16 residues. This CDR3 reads CASSLASSAISYEQYF. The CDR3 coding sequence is TGCGCCAGCAGCTTGGCCTCCAGCGCAATCTCCTACGAGCAGTACTTC.

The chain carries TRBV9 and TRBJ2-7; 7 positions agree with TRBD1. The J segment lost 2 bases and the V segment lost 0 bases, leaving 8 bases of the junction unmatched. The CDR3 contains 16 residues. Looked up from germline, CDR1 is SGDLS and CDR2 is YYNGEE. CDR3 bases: TGTGCCAGCAGCGTAGGGGACAGTGGGGCAACCTACGAGCAGTACTTC. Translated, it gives CASSVGDSGATYEQYF.

Here the CDR3 reads CASSTGQGTPEAFF. The CDR3, as DNA: TGTGCCAGTAGTACCGGACAGGGTACCCCTGAAGCTTTCTTT. The chain uses TRBV19 and TRBJ1-1; TRBD1 aligns across 8 bases. Germline CDR1 and CDR2: LNHDA and SQIVND (reference sequence). The junction had 7 bases not matched to a gene; V was cut back by 4 bases and J by 6 bases. This CDR3 contains 14 residues.

In DNA, the CDR3 is TGCGCCAGCCGCCGGGACAGGGGGGTAGATACGCAGTATTTT. Amino acids: CASRRDRGVDTQYF. The chain joins TRBV5-1 to TRBJ2-3, with 11 bases lining up with TRBD1. Germline CDR1 is SGHRS and CDR2 is YFSETQ. The junction had 6 bases not matched to a gene; V was cut back by 7 bases and J by 5 bases. This CDR3 has 14 residues. Filled out from reference TRBV5-1 and TRBJ2-3, the complete variable domain reads KAGVTQTPRYLIKTRGQQVTLSCSPISGHRSVSWYQQTPGQGLQFLFEYFSETQRNKGNFPGRFSGRQFSNSRSEMNVSTLELGDSALYLCASRRDRGVDTQYFGPGTRLTVL.

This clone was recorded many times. This chain's CDR3 is CASTGVGYGYTF. CDR3 nucleotide sequence: TGTGCCAGCACAGGGGTTGGCTATGGCTACACCTTC. J is TRBJ1-2 and V is TRBV6-6; possibly TRBD1 for D (6 bases). The germline gives CDR1 MNHNY, CDR2 SVGAGI (reference sequence). The CDR3 is made up of 12 amino acids. The germline V and J ends were trimmed by 7 bases and 4 bases, with 10 bases remaining between them.